This T cell receptor beta chain comes out of a study of cytomegalovirus exposure and HLA in healthy donors. General study results and limits: V- and J-gene trimming in TCR beta was tied to a missense DCLRE1C variant by an analysis performed later. An assumption of roughly uniform sequencing depth across donors underlay the presence/absence analyses.

This PCR relied on a set of 60 Vbeta primers and 13 Jbeta primers. Repertoires were generated with immunoSEQ multiplex PCR, while TCRdb's copy carries only in-frame clones and drops some. The profile covers around 200,000 clones, with less than 85% appearing a single time and 0.5% to 0.8% taken by the ten largest. This clone was detected a few times. Its antigen is unidentified. The germline CDR1 and CDR2 sequences are MNHNS and SASEGT. The CDR3 runs to 10 residues. V was clipped by 4 bases and J by 9 bases, with 6 bases between them. The chain employs TRBV6-1 and TRBJ1-1, with D unresolved. This TCR derives from a boy younger than 18 in good health and CMV-seronegative. The sample taken for sequencing was PBMCs. CDR3 nucleotides: TGTGCCAGCAGTGTATCCCAAGCTTTCTTT. Protein: CASSVSQAFF.